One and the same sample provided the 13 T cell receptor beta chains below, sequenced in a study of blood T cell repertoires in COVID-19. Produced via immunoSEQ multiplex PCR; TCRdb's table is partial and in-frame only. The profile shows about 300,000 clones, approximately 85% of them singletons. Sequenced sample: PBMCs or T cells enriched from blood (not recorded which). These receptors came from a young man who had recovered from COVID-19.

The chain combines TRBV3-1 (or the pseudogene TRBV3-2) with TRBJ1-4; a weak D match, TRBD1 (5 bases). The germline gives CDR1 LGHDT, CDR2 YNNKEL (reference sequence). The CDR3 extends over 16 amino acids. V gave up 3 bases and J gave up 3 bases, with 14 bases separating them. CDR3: CASSHGGLGANEKLFF. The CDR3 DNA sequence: TGTGCCAGCAGCCATGGGGGGTTAGGAGCTAATGAAAAACTGTTTTTT.

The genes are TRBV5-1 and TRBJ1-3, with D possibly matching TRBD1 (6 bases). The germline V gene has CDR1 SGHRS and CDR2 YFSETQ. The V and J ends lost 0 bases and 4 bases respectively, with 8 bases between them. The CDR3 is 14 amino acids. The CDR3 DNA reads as TGCGCCAGCAGCTTGGCAGGGGAGGGAAACACCATATATTTT. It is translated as CASSLAGEGNTIYF.

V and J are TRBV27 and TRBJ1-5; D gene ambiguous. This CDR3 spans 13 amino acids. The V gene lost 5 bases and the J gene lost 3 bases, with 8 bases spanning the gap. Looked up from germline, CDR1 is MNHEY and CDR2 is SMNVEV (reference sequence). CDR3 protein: CASSPSYNQPQHF. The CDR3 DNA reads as TGTGCCAGCAGTCCGTCCTACAATCAGCCCCAGCATTTT.

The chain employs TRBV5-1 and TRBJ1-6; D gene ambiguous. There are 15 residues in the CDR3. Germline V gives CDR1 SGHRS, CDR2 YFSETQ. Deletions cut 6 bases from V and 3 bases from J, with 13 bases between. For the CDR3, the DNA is TGCGCCAGCACCCCGGGGAACAGCTATAATTCACCCCTCCACTTT. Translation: CASTPGNSYNSPLHF.

The CDR3 protein is CASSRTFEQYF. CDR3 DNA: TGTGCCAGCAGTCGAACATTCGAGCAGTACTTC. The chain uses TRBV11-2 and TRBJ2-7; D is ambiguous. V dropped 6 bases and J dropped 6 bases, with 9 bases sitting between them. CDR3 length: 11 residues. Germline values: CDR1 SGHAT, CDR2 FQNNGV.

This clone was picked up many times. The CDR3 DNA reads as TGTGCCAGCAGCGTAGGGGAGCGGGCCGTTCGGGGGACCCAGTACTTC. Translation: CASSVGERAVRGTQYF. The chain carries TRBV9 and TRBJ2-5; possibly TRBD2 for D (6 bases). CDR1 is SGDLS and CDR2 is YYNGEE in the germline V gene. V lost 0 bases and J lost 7, with 19 bases in between. The CDR3 is 16 residues long.

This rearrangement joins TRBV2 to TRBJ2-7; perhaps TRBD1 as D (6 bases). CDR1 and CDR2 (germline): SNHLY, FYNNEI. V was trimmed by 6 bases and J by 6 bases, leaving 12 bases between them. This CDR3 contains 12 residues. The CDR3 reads CASRTDSFEQYF. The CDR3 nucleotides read TGTGCCAGCAGGACGGACAGTTTCGAGCAGTACTTC.

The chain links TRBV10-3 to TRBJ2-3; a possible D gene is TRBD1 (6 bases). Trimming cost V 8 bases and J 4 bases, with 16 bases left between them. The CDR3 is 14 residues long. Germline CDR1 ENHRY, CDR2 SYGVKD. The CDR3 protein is CAIAPQGISDTQYF. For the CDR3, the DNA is TGTGCCATCGCCCCCCAGGGGATATCAGATACGCAGTATTTT.

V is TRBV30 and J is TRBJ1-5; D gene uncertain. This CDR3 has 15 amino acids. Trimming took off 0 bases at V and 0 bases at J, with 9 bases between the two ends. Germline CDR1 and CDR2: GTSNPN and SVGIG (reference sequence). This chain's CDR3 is CAWSVRGYSNQPQHF. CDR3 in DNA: TGTGCCTGGAGTGTTCGAGGTTATAGCAATCAGCCCCAGCATTTT.

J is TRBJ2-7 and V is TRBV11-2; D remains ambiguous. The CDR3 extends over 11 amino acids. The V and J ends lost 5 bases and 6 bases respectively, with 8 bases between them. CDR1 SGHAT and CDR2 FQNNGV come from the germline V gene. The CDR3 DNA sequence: TGTGCCAGCAGCCCCAGTTTCGAGCAGTACTTC. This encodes CASSPSFEQYF. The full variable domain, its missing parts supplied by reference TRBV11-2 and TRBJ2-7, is EAGVAQSPRYKIIEKRQSVAFWCNPISGHATLYWYQQILGQGPKLLIQFQNNGVVDDSQLPKDRFSAERLKGVDSTLKIQPAKLEDSAVYLCASSPSFEQYFGPGTRLTVT.

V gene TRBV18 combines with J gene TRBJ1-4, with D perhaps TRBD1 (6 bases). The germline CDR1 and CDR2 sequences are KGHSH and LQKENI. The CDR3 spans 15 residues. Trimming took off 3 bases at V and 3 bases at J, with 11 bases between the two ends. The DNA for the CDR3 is TGTGCCAGCTCACCGAGAGGGGGACCTAATGAAAAACTGTTTTTT. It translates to CASSPRGGPNEKLFF.

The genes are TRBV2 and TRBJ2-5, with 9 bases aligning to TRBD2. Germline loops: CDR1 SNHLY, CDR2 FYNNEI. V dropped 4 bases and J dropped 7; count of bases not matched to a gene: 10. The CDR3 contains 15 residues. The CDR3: CASSASGGPDGTQYF. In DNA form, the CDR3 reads TGTGCCAGCAGTGCCAGCGGGGGGCCAGACGGGACCCAGTACTTC. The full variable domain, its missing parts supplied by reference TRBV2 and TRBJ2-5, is EPEVTQTPSHQVTQMGQEVILRCVPISNHLYFYWYRQILGQKVEFLVSFYNNEISEKSEIFDDQFSVERPDGSNFTLKIRSTKLEDSAMYFCASSASGGPDGTQYFGPGTRLLVL.

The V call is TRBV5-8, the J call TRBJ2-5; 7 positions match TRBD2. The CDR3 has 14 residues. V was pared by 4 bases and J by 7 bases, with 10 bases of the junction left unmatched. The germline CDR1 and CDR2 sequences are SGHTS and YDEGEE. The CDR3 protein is CASSRRTREGTQYF. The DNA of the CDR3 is TGTGCCAGCAGCCGGAGGACTAGGGAGGGGACCCAGTACTTC.